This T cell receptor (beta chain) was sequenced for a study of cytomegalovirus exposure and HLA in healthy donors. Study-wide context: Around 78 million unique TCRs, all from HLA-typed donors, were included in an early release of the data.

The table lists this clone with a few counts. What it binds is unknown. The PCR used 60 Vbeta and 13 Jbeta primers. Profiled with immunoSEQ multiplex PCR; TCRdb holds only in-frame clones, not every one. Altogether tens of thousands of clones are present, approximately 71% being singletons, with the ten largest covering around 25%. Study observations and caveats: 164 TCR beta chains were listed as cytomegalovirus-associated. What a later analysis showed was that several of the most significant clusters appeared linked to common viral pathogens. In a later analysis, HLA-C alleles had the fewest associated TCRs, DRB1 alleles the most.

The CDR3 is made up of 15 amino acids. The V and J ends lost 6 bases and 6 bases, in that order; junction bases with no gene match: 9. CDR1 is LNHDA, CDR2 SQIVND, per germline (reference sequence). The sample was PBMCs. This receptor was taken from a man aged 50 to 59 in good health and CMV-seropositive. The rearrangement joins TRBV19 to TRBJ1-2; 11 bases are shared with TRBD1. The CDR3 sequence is CASRRTGGDVNGYTF. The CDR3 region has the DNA TGTGCCAGTAGGCGGACAGGGGGCGATGTCAATGGCTACACCTTC.